The TCR beta chain described here comes from a study of blood T cells in healthy people across ages (dated by TCRdb to 2013 to 2016). About the investigation overall: Template switching captured roughly one uniquely barcoded TCR beta cDNA molecule per two T cells in model experiments. To avoid experimental bias, donors of different ages were distributed randomly across sequencing lanes. Using the same blood draw, the study looked at two additional independent replicas of 1 million unique cDNA reads for two donors, one aged 18 to 29 and the other aged 80 or older. The donors were split into four age groups: young (average around 17 years), middle-aged (about 40), aged (more than 55) and long-lived (under 90). The study measured age-related changes in TCR beta repertoire diversity using deep sequencing normalized with unique cDNA molecular identifiers.

With respect to this clonotype: Its specific antigen is unknown. Base quality data are lacking; no much larger clone is found one base away.

The investigation overall reported the following: Because the CMV infection status of the donors was unknown, age-related changes in expanded clonotypes may potentially have been confounded. The long-lived group showed more naive CD4+ T cells, fewer expanded clones and increased TCR diversity than the aged group, suggesting age selection. As age increased, observed TCR beta diversity per million T cells dropped in a roughly linear way, and a significant reduction was already evident by age about 40. Conclusive comparison of naive and antigen-experienced compartments was prevented by the profiling of bulk unsorted PBMCs. Observed TCR beta diversity correlated strongly with the percentage of naive T cells measured by flow cytometry. Estimates of total diversity based on one million sequenced T cells were regarded as lower bounds and as underestimates.

Deletion took 6 bases off V and 5 bases off J, with a span of 21 bases between the germline ends. Taken from the germline V gene, the CDR1 and CDR2 loops are SGHVS and FQNEAQ. There are 16 amino acids in the CDR3, from cysteine to phenylalanine inclusive. Just CDR3 DNA is preserved here, 48 bases in frame from base 1. Library preparation used 5' RACE. Sequencing took place on an Illumina HiSeq 2500. A second PCR of about 7 to 12 cycles was run with a J-beta primer mix and a sample-barcoded 5' primer. A template-switch 5' adaptor carrying 12 random nucleotides introduced a unique molecular identifier onto each TCR beta cDNA molecule. Each sample yielded at least 3 million CDR3-containing paired-end reads. The Mint cDNA synthesis kit, primed by a TRBC-specific oligonucleotide, was used to synthesize first-strand cDNA from all RNA. After uracil-DNA glycosylase treatment, a first 18-cycle PCR used universal primers M1SS and BC2_uni_R on all cDNA. As for the original processing: Each sample was normalized by randomly selecting 1 million high-quality reads, each carrying a distinct molecular identifier. Reads sharing molecular identifiers were discarded rather than binned into consensus sequences. MiTCR, run with a Q25 quality threshold and the strictest error-elimination algorithm, handled CDR3 identification, clonotype clustering and error correction. A nonparametric unseen species model with Euler transformation was used to estimate a lower bound on total TCR beta diversity. Starting from the raw public reads, TCRdb applied fastp trimming at Q25, assembled clones with MiXCR and retained in-frame beta chains. Entries that share a CDR3 protein sequence are merged under the most common genes and DNA. For this entry, the V and J calls and clone size follow TCRdb and not the study's own pipeline. In all, the sample holds roughly 800,000 distinct CDR3 sequences, and roughly 64% of those were seen once. The ten top clones hold about 20% of the sample.

The donors were some 36 Caucasian individuals from Russia, aged roughly 6 to 90 years, who were systemically healthy. Roughly 9.5 milliliters of peripheral blood were drawn from each donor into EDTA-treated Vacutainer tubes. Ficoll-Paque density-gradient centrifugation was used to isolate PBMCs, with at least 6 million per sample. Trizol reagent was used to extract total RNA from the PBMCs, yielding at least 5 micrograms per sample. Naive CD45RAhigh/CD27high T cell percentages were measured by flow cytometry on a PBMC aliquot from every donor. Recombination linked TRBV7-8 to TRBJ2-3; the D gene cannot be resolved beyond TRBD1 or TRBD2, each matching 6 bases. Sample: blood. The receptor was derived from a man aged 25-40 years in good health. The CDR3 sequence is CASSGSTGGIGDTQYF. The sequence in DNA is TGTGCCAGCAGTGGGAGCACCGGGGGCATAGGAGATACGCAGTATTTT.